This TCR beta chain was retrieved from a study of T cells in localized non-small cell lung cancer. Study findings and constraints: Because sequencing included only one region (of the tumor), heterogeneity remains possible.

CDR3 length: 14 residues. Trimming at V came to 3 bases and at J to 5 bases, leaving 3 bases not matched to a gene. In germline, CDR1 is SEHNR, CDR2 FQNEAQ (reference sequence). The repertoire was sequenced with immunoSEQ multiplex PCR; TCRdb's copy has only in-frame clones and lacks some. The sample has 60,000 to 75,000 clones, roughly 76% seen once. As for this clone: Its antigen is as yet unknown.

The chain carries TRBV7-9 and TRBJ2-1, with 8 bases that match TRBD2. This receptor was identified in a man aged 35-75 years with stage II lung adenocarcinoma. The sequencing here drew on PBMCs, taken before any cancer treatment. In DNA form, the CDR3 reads TGTGCCAGCAGCTTCGGACTAGCCCACAATGAGCAGTTCTTC. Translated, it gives CASSFGLAHNEQFF.